The following is a TCR beta chain sequence with its context. Its antigen is unknown. Within one base of it there is no much larger clone, and no base qualities were kept. The data derive from a study of T-cell reconstitution after alpha-beta-depleted transplantation in children listed by TCRdb under 2016. Regarding the study in general: T-cell immune reconstitution after TCRalphabeta/CD19-depleted allogeneic hematopoietic cell transplantation in children was quantitatively tracked in the study by means of TCR repertoire profiling.

The receptor library was made with PCR. The run used an Illumina HiSeq 2500. To normalize quantification of the TCRbeta repertoire, the TCR libraries were built with molecular barcoding that relied on unique molecular identifiers. Through fastp at Q25 and MiXCR, TCRdb rebuilt clones from the public reads, retaining in-frame beta chains. Each entry merges the rows of one CDR3 protein and shows their most common DNA and genes. In all, the sample holds around 490,000 distinct CDR3 sequences, and over 9.5% of those were seen once. Roughly 15% of the sample belongs to the ten largest clones. Study-level results and caveats: Over the following months the frequencies of hyperexpanded clones went down, and after one year T-cell counts and TCRbeta diversity were mostly credited to newly produced T cells. In some patients, high TCRbeta diversity at day 60 was attributed to recipient T cells and intrathymic progenitors that had survived conditioning. The apparently early recovery of alphabetaT-cell counts about two months after transplant reportedly depended on only several hundred rapidly expanded clones that came from non-depleted graft cells.

Sample treatment or condition, as interpreted from the label and publication: allogeneic hematopoietic cell transplantation with graft depleted of TCRalphabeta T cells and CD19 B cells. TCRalphabeta/CD19-depleted allogeneic hematopoietic cell grafts were given to the transplant recipients, all of whom were children. The input for sequencing was PBMCs, mostly from graft donor cells, taken 180 days after TCRalphabeta/CD19-depleted stem cell transplant. This TCR derives from a female patient between 2 and 15 years old who had a stem cell transplant for aplastic anemia, so the T cells may come from the graft donor.

At the DNA level, the sequence is TGCGCCAGCAGCCACGGACTAGTCTACGAGCAGTACTTC. It encodes CASSHGLVYEQYF. The V and J genes are TRBV4-3 and TRBJ2-7; 7 of the junction bases match TRBD2. Per the germline V gene, LGHNA is the CDR1 and YSLEER is the CDR2. Ends trimmed: V by 3 bases, J by 3 bases; bases unmatched to a gene: 2. From its cysteine to its phenylalanine, the CDR3 spans 13 amino acids. Solely the CDR3 DNA is kept, with 39 bases framed from the first base.